Listed below are T cell receptor beta chains from one sample, sequenced in a study of CD8 T cells in Susac syndrome. TCRdb fed the immunoSEQ multiplex PCR reads into MiXCR, producing one record per CDR3 protein. The table records some 260,000 distinct CDR3 sequences, roughly 85% of them present only once. The sequenced material came from CD8+ T cells from PBMCs. The receptors derive from a human donor with multiple sclerosis. Both conserved end residues are part of each CDR3. A D gene is named only where the DNA matches it firmly. Size is omitted from some rows. Given values are once, few, many or a class for expanded clones.

>TRBV28|-|TRBJ2-2|-
TGTGCCAGCAGCTACCAAAGCGGTCTTGGAAGAACCGGGGAGCTGTTTTTT
CASSYQSGLGRTGELFF
>TRBV28|-|TRBJ2-1|-
TGTGCCAGCAGTAAGTACAATGAGCAGTTCTTC
CASSKYNEQFF
>TRBV6-5|-|TRBJ2-3|-
TGTGCCAGCACTTCGTATCGGGAATCGAGTACGCAGTATTTT
CASTSYRESSTQYF
>TRBV10-3|-|TRBJ2-7|-
TGTGCCATCAGTCTGGAGGGGATGCCACACTACGAGCAGTACTTC
CAISLEGMPHYEQYF
>TRBV12-3/TRBV12-4|-|TRBJ1-2|-
TGTGCCAGCAGTTTAGGATTTCGGCAGAACTTATTTGGCTACACCTTC
CASSLGFRQNLFGYTF
>TRBV11-2|-|TRBJ2-1|TRBD2
TGTGCCAGCAGCTTAGTGCTAGCGGGTTCCTACTACAATGAGCAGTTCTTC
CASSLVLAGSYYNEQFF
>TRBV12-3/TRBV12-4|-|TRBJ1-1|-
TGTGCCAGCACCTCGGGGACTGAAGCTTTCTTT
CASTSGTEAFF
>TRBV12-3/TRBV12-4|once|TRBJ2-5|-
TGTGCCAGCAGTTTTTCCCGGAGGGAAGAGACCCAGTACTTC
CASSFSRREETQYF
>TRBV29-1|-|TRBJ1-2|-
TGCAGCGTTGAAGACAGGACTGGCTATGGCTACACCTTC
CSVEDRTGYGYTF
>TRBV29-1|-|TRBJ2-1|-
TGCAGCGTAGATAGCGGCACCTACAATGAGCAGTTCTTC
CSVDSGTYNEQFF
>TRBV6-5|-|TRBJ1-1|-
TGTGCCAGCAGTTACTCGTTGCAGATAAACACTGAAGCTTTCTTT
CASSYSLQINTEAFF
>TRBV5-6|-|TRBJ2-7|-
TGTGCCAGCAGCTTCCCCATGGGCACCCACGAGCAGTACTTC
CASSFPMGTHEQYF
>TRBV27|-|TRBJ2-3|TRBD2
TGTGCCAGCAGTTTGGGACTAGCGTTGTCGGTAACAGATACGCAGTATTTT
CASSLGLALSVTDTQYF
>TRBV2|-|TRBJ1-5|TRBD1
TGTGCCAGCAGCGACCGGGACAGGGGGCGGCATCAGCCCCAGCATTTT
CASSDRDRGRHQPQHF
>TRBV12-3/TRBV12-4|-|TRBJ2-1|-
-
CASSKAVGQGAFF
>TRBV7-2|-|TRBJ2-7|-
TGTGCCAGCAGCCGCACCTCGTTTGAGCACGAGCAGTACTTC
CASSRTSFEHEQYF
>TRBV27|few|TRBJ2-2|-
TGTGCCAGCAGTTTCTCTCACGGGGAAAACACCGGGGAGCTGTTTTTT
CASSFSHGENTGELFF
>TRBV9|-|TRBJ2-1|TRBD2
TGTGCCAGCAGTGCCGGGACTACGGGCTATGAGCAGTTCTTC
CASSAGTTGYEQFF
>TRBV9|-|TRBJ2-2|TRBD1
TGTGCCAGCAGCGGAAACAGGGGAAGGGAGCTGTTTTTT
CASSGNRGRELFF
>TRBV27|-|TRBJ2-2|-
TGTGCCATCTGGGGAAGGCTCGGGGAGCTGTTTTTT
CAIWGRLGELFF
>TRBV5-1|-|TRBJ1-5|TRBD1
TGCGCCAGCAAGACAGGGATCGGGGACCAGCCCCAGCATTTT
CASKTGIGDQPQHF
>TRBV24-1|few|TRBJ2-5|-
TGTGCCACCACCAAGGGGTCTGAAGAGACCCAGTACTTC
CATTKGSEETQYF
>TRBV29-1|-|TRBJ1-2|-
TGCAGCGTCAAGGGGGGTCCCTATGGCTACACCTTC
CSVKGGPYGYTF
>TRBV29-1|once|TRBJ2-7|TRBD2
TGCAGCGTTGCCGGGACTAGCGGGCTACCCCCCTACGAGCAGTACTTC
CSVAGTSGLPPYEQYF
>TRBV10-3|once|TRBJ2-3|-
TGTGCCATCAGTGAGAAGGTCGCCGATACGCAGTATTTT
CAISEKVADTQYF
>TRBV27|-|TRBJ1-2|-
TGTGCCAGCAGTTCCCTTGGGCCCAACTATGGCTACACCTTC
CASSSLGPNYGYTF
>TRBV6-5|-|TRBJ2-7|TRBD1
TGTGCCAGCAGTTACTCTAGGGGACAGAGAACCTACGAGCAGTACTTC
CASSYSRGQRTYEQYF
>TRBV6-1|-|TRBJ2-1|TRBD2
TGTGCCAGCAGTCCCGGGGCAGCGGGAGCATTTCGGAATGAGCAGTTCTTC
CASSPGAAGAFRNEQFF
>TRBV19|once|TRBJ2-1|-
TGTGCCAGTTACGATGAGCAGTTCTTC
CASYDEQFF
>TRBV28|-|TRBJ1-1|-
TGTGCCAGCAGTTTGTGGGGGTGGCGATCAAACACTGAAGCTTTCTTT
CASSLWGWRSNTEAFF
>TRBV30|-|TRBJ2-1|-
TGTGCCTGGAGTGTATCTCGGGGTCACTACAATGAGCAGTTCTTC
CAWSVSRGHYNEQFF
>TRBV2|-|TRBJ2-1|TRBD2
TGTGCCAGCAGCGACCGACTAGCGGGAGGGTACAATGAGCAGTTCTTC
CASSDRLAGGYNEQFF